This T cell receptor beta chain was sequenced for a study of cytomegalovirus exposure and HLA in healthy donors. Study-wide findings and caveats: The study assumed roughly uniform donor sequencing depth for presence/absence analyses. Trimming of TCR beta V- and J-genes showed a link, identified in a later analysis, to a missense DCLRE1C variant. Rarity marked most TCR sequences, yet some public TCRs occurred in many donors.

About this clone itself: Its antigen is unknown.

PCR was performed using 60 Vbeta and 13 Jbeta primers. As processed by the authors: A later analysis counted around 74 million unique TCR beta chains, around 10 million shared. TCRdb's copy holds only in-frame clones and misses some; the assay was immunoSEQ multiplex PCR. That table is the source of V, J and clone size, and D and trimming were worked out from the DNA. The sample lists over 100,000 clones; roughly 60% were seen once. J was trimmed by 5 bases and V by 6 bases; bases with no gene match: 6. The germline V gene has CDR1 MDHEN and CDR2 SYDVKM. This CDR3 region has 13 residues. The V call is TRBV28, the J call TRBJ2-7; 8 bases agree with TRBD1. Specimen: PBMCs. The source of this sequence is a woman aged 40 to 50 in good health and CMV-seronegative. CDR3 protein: CASRTGERNEQYF. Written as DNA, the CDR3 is TGTGCCAGCAGGACAGGGGAACGGAACGAGCAGTACTTC.